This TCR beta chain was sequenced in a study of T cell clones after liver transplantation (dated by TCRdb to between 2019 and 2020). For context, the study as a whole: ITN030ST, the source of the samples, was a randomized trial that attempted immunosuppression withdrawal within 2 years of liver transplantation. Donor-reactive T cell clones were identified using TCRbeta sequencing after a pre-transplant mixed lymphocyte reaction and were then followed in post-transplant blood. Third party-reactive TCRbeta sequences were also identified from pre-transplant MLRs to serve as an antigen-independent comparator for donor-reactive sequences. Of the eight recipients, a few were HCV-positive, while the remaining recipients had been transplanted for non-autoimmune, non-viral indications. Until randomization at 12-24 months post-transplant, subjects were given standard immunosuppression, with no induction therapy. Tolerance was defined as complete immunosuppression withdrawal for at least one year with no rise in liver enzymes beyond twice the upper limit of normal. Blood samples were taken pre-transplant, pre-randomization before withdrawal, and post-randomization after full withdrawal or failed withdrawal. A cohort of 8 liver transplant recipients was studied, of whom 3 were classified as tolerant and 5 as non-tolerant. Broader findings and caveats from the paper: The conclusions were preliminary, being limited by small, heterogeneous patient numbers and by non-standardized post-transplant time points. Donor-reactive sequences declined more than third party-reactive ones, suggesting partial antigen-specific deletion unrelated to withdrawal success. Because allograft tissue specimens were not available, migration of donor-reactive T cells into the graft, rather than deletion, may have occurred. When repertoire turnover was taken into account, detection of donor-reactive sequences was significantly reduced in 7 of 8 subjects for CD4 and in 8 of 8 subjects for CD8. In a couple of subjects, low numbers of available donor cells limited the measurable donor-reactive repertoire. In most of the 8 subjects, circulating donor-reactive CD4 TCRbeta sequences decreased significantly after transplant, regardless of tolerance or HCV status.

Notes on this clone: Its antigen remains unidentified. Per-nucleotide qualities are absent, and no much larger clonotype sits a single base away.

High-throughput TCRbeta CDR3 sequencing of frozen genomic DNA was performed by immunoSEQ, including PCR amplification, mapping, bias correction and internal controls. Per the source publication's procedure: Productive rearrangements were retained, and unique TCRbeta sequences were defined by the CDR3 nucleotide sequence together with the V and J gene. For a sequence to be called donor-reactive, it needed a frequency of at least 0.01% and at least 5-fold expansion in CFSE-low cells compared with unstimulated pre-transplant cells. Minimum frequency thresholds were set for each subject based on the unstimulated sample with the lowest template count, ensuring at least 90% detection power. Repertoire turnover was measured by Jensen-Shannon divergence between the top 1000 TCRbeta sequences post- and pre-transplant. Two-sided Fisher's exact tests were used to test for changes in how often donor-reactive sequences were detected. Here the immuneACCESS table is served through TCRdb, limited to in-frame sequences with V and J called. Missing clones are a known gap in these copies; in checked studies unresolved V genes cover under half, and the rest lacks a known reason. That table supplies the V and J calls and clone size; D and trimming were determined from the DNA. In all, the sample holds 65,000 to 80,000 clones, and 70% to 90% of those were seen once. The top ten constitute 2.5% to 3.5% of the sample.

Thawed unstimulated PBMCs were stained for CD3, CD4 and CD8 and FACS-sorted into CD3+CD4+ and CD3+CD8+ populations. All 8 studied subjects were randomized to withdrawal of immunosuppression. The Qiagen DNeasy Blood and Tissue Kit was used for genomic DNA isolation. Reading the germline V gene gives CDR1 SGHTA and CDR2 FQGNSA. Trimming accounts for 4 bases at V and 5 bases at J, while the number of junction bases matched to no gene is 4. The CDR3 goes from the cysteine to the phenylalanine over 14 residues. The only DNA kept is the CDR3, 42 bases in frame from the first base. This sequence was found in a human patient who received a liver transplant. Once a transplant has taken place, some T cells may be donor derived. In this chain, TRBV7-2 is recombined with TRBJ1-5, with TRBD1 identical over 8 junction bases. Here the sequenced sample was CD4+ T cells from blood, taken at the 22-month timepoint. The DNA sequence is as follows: TGTGCCAGCAGCTCCAGACAGGGGTATCAGCCCCAGCATTTT. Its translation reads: CASSSRQGYQPQHF.